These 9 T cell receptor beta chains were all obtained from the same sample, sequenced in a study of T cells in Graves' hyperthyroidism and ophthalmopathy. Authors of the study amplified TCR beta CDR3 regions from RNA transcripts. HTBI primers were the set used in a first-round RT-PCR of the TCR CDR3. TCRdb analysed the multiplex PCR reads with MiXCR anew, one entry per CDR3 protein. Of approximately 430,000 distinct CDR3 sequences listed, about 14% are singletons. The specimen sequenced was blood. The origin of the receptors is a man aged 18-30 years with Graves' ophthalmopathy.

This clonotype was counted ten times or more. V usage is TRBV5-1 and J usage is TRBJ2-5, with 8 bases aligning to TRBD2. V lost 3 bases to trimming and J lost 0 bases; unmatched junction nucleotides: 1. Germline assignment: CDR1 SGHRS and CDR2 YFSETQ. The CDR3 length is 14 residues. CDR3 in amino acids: CASSSAGDQETQYF. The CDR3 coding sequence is TGCGCCAGCAGCTCAGCGGGAGACCAAGAGACCCAGTACTTC.

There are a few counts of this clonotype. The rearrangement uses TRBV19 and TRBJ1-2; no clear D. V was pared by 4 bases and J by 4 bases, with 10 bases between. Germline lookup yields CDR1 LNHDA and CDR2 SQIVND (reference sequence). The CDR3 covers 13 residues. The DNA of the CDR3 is TGTGCCAGTAGTAAGAATTCCTTCTATGGCTACACCTTC. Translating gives CASSKNSFYGYTF.

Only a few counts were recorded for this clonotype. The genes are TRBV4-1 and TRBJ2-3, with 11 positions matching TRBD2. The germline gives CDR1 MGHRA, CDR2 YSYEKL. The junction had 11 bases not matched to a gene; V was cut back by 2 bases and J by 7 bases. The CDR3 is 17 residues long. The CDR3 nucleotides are TGCGCCAGCAGCCAACGAATTACTAGCGGGAGTGTACATACGCAGTATTTT. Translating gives CASSQRITSGSVHTQYF.

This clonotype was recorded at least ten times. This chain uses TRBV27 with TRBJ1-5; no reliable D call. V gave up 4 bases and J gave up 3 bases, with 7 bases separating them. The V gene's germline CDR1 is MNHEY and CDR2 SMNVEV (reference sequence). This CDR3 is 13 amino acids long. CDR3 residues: CASSSAFNQPQHF. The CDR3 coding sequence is TGTGCCAGCAGTTCGGCCTTCAATCAGCCCCAGCATTTT.

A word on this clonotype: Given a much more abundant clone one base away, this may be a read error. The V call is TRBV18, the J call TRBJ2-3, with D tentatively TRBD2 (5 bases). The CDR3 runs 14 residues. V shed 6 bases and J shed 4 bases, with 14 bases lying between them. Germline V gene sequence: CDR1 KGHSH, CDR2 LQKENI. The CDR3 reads CASSSSGPPDTQYF. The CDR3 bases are TGTGCCAGCTCCTCCAGCGGTCCTCCAGATACGCAGTATTTT.

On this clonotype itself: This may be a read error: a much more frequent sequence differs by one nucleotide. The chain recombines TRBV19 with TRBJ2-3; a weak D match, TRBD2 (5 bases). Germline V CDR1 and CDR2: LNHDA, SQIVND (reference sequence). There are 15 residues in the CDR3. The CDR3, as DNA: TGTGCCAGTAGTATCCGGCTCGGGGAAACAGATAAGCAGTATTTT. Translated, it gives CASSIRLGETDKQYF.

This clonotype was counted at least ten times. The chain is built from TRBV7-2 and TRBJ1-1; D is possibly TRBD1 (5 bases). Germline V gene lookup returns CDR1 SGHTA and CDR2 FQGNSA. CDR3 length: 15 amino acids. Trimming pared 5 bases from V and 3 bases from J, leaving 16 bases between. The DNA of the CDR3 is TGTGCCAGCAGCCGCACCGGGGCGCAGGACACTGAAGCTTTCTTT. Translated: CASSRTGAQDTEAFF.

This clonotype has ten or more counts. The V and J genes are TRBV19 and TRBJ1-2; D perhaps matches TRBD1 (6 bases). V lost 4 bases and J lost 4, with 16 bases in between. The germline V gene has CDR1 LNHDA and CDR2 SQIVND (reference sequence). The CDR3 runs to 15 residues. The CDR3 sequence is CASSTTGTGRYGYTF. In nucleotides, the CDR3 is TGTGCCAGTAGTACCACAGGAACAGGGCGCTATGGCTACACCTTC. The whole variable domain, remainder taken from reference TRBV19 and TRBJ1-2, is DGGITQSPKYLFRKEGQNVTLSCEQNLNHDAMYWYRQDPGQGLRLIYYSQIVNDFQKGDIAEGYSVSREKKESFPLTVTSAQKNPTAFYLCASSTTGTGRYGYTFGSGTRLTVV.

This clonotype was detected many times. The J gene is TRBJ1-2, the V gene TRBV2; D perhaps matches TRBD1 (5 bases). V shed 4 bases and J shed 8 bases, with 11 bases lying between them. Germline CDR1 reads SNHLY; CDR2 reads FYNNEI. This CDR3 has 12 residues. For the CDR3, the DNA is TGTGCCAGCAGTGGCCAGGGCAGCGGCTACACCTTC. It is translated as CASSGQGSGYTF.